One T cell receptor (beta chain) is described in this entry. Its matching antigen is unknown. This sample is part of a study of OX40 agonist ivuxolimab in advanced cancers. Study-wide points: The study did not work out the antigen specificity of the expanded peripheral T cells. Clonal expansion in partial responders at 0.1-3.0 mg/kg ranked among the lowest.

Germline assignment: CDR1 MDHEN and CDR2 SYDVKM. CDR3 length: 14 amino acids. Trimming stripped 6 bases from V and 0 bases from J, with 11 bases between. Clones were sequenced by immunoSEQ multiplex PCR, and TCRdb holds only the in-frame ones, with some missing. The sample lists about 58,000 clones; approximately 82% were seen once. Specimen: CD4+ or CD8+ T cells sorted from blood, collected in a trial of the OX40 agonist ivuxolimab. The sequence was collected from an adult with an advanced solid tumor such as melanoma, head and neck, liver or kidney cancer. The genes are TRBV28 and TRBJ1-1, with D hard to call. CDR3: CASRSGTMNTEAFF. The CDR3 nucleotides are TGTGCCAGCAGGAGCGGTACCATGAACACTGAAGCTTTCTTT.